Listed below are T cell receptor beta chains from one sample, sequenced in a study of cytomegalovirus exposure and HLA in healthy donors. The method was immunoSEQ multiplex PCR; TCRdb's version includes in-frame clones alone and lacks a portion of them. The table records roughly 68,000 clones, roughly 96% of them present only once. The sequencing sample was made of PBMCs. The source is a man in his late teens or twenties in good health and CMV-seronegative. CDR3s include the opening cysteine and the closing phenylalanine or tryptophan. Each record gives: D gene, V gene, J gene, clone size, CDR3 protein, CDR3 DNA. The D gene is left open where the match is weak. Part of the rows lack a size; the others show once, few, many or a class for expanded clones.

>.|TRBV10-3|TRBJ1-2|.
CAISGGRLVGYTF
TGTGCCATCAGTGGTGGCAGATTGGTAGGCTACACCTTC
>TRBD2|TRBV28|TRBJ2-5|.
CASSAWTSGRAQETQYF
TGTGCCAGCAGTGCATGGACTAGCGGGAGGGCCCAAGAGACCCAGTACTTC
>TRBD1|TRBV4-1|TRBJ2-7|.
CASSQDGTTGVHEQYF
TGCGCCAGCAGCCAAGATGGGACGACAGGGGTCCACGAGCAGTACTTC
>.|TRBV11-2|TRBJ1-1|.
CASSLSGESLEAFF
TGTGCCAGCAGCTTATCCGGGGAGTCCCTTGAAGCTTTCTTT
>.|TRBV19|TRBJ1-2|.
CASTMAPVGATNYGYTF
TGTGCCAGTACAATGGCCCCAGTAGGGGCCACTAACTATGGCTACACCTTC
>.|TRBV5-5|TRBJ1-3|.
CASSPDRSSGNTIYF
TGTGCCAGCAGTCCTGACCGGAGCTCTGGAAACACCATATATTTT
>TRBD2|TRBV6-6|TRBJ2-1|once
CASSNLSGGAHEQFF
TGTGCCAGCAGTAACCTTAGCGGGGGGGCTCATGAGCAGTTCTTC
>.|TRBV2|TRBJ1-1|.
CASSVHGSTDMNTEAFF
TGTGCCAGCAGTGTTCATGGGTCGACAGACATGAACACTGAAGCTTTCTTT
>.|TRBV6-1|TRBJ1-2|.
CASSGALGGVYGYTF
TGTGCCAGCAGTGGGGCCTTGGGGGGTGTCTATGGCTACACCTTC
>.|TRBV10-1|TRBJ1-1|.
CASSTGTPNTEAFF
TGCGCCAGCAGTACCGGGACACCGAACACTGAAGCTTTCTTT
>.|TRBV19|TRBJ1-1|few
CASSDGPWTEAFF
TGTGCCAGTAGTGATGGGCCCTGGACTGAAGCTTTCTTT
>.|TRBV7-2|TRBJ1-1|.
CASSLVGQGIRSTEAFF
TGTGCCAGCAGCTTAGTGGGGCAGGGAATTAGGAGCACTGAAGCTTTCTTT
>TRBD1|TRBV14|TRBJ1-2|.
CASSRTGQGNYGYTF
TGTGCCAGCAGCCGGACGGGACAGGGGAACTATGGCTACACCTTC
>.|TRBV5-4|TRBJ2-2|.
CASSFRGTGELFF
TGTGCCAGCAGCTTCAGGGGCACCGGGGAGCTGTTTTTT
>.|TRBV27|TRBJ1-6|.
CASRAPGWDNSPLHF
TGTGCCAGCAGGGCACCGGGATGGGATAATTCACCCCTCCACTTT
>.|TRBV4-1|TRBJ2-6|.
CASSEPQSRANVLTF
TGCGCCAGCAGCGAACCACAAAGTCGGGCCAACGTCCTGACTTTC
>TRBD1|TRBV2|TRBJ1-2|.
CASSTGTALYGYTF
TGTGCCAGCAGTACCGGGACAGCCCTCTATGGCTACACCTTC
>.|TRBV5-3|TRBJ2-1|.
CARRAGDYNEQFF
TGTGCCAGAAGGGCAGGCGACTACAATGAGCAGTTCTTC
>TRBD2|TRBV11-2|TRBJ2-1|.
CASLAGEGNEQFF
TGTGCCAGCCTAGCGGGGGAGGGGAATGAGCAGTTCTTC
>.|TRBV6-5|TRBJ1-3|.
CASSYTGIAGNTIYF
TGTGCCAGCAGTTACACAGGGATCGCTGGAAACACCATATATTTT
>.|TRBV7-2|TRBJ1-1|.
CASKDEDWNTEAFF
TGTGCCAGTAAAGATGAGGACTGGAACACTGAAGCTTTCTTT
>TRBD1|TRBV5-4|TRBJ2-6|.
CASSLVAGGLGANVLTF
TGTGCCAGCAGCTTGGTCGCAGGGGGCTTGGGGGCCAACGTCCTGACTTTC
>TRBD1|TRBV11-2|TRBJ1-4|.
CASRGQGGEKLFF
TGTGCCAGCAGGGGACAGGGGGGTGAAAAACTGTTTTTT
>.|TRBV28|TRBJ2-7|.
CASSSREYEQYF
TGTGCCAGCAGTTCCCGTGAGTACGAGCAGTACTTC
>TRBD1|TRBV27|TRBJ2-5|.
CASSLDRGGKTQYF
TGTGCCAGCAGCTTAGACAGGGGAGGCAAGACCCAGTACTTC
>TRBD1|TRBV14|TRBJ1-2|.
CASSLGQGAAGYTF
TGTGCCAGCAGCCTAGGACAGGGGGCGGCTGGCTACACCTTC
>TRBD1|TRBV28|TRBJ1-2|.
CASSLDRGYGYTF
TGTGCCAGCAGTTTGGACAGGGGGTACGGCTACACCTTC
>.|TRBV5-8|TRBJ1-1|.
CASSLRGIEAFF
TGTGCCAGCAGCTTGCGAGGGATTGAAGCTTTCTTT
>TRBD1|TRBV28|TRBJ1-6|.
CASSLKGWTGSSYNSPLHF
TGTGCCAGCAGTTTAAAGGGGTGGACAGGGAGCTCCTATAATTCACCCCTCCACTTT
>TRBD1|TRBV30|TRBJ1-2|few
CAWSATGTANYGYTF
TGTGCCTGGAGCGCAACAGGGACAGCTAACTATGGCTACACCTTC
>TRBD2|TRBV5-1|TRBJ2-3|.
CASSLGVLAGDRTDTQYF
TGCGCCAGCAGCTTGGGCGTCCTAGCGGGAGACCGCACAGATACGCAGTATTTT
>TRBD1|TRBV15|TRBJ1-5|.
CATSRTGEQGQPQHF
TGTGCCACCAGCAGAACAGGGGAACAGGGTCAGCCCCAGCATTTT
>.|TRBV30|TRBJ2-5|.
CAWSLYQETQYF
TGTGCCTGGAGTCTGTACCAAGAGACCCAGTACTTC
>TRBD1|TRBV4-1|TRBJ2-5|few
CASSQEISGTDLLYQETQYF
TGCGCCAGCAGCCAAGAGATCAGTGGGACAGACCTTCTGTACCAAGAGACCCAGTACTTC
>TRBD1|TRBV30|TRBJ2-7|.
CAWGQGVREQYF
TGTGCCTGGGGACAGGGGGTGAGGGAGCAGTACTTC
>TRBD1|TRBV27|TRBJ1-2|.
CASSQTGDYGYTF
TGTGCCAGCAGTCAAACAGGGGACTATGGCTACACCTTC
>TRBD1|TRBV7-8|TRBJ2-1|.
CASSLRDRGLTSYNEQFF
TGTGCCAGCAGCCTCCGGGACAGGGGGCTTACCTCCTACAATGAGCAGTTCTTC
>TRBD1|TRBV5-1|TRBJ1-3|.
CASSPGTGNFGNTIYF
TGCGCCAGCAGCCCGGGGACAGGGAACTTTGGAAACACCATATATTTT
>.|TRBV11-2|TRBJ1-5|.
CASSLFLGEPQHF
TGTGCCAGCAGCTTATTTCTCGGGGAGCCCCAGCATTTT
>TRBD1|TRBV2|TRBJ1-5|.
CASSPQGTGQPQHF
TGTGCCAGCAGTCCACAGGGGACCGGGCAGCCCCAGCATTTT
>.|TRBV4-2|TRBJ2-1|once
CASSQVRSSYNEQFF
TGTGCCAGCAGCCAAGTTCGGAGCTCCTACAATGAGCAGTTCTTC
>.|TRBV7-9|TRBJ2-2|.
CASSSPGANTGELFF
TGTGCCAGCAGCTCGCCGGGAGCTAACACCGGGGAGCTGTTTTTT
>TRBD1|TRBV5-1|TRBJ1-2|.
CASSYGDTGTEYGYTF
TGCGCCAGCAGCTACGGGGATACCGGGACAGAGTATGGCTACACCTTC
>.|TRBV9|TRBJ2-3|.
CASSLDWSTDTQYF
TGTGCCAGCAGCTTAGACTGGAGCACAGATACGCAGTATTTT
>.|TRBV5-7|TRBJ1-4|.
CASSLSGGGEKLFF
TGTGCCAGCAGCTTGAGTGGGGGGGGTGAAAAACTGTTTTTT
>TRBD1|TRBV19|TRBJ1-4|.
CASTAGQGGVLTF
TGTGCCAGTACAGCGGGACAGGGAGGGGTCCTCACTTTT
>.|TRBV5-1|TRBJ1-1|once
CASSPDRKRTEAFF
TGCGCCAGCAGCCCGGACAGAAAACGAACTGAAGCTTTCTTT
>.|TRBV29-1|TRBJ2-1|.
CSVANGVEQFF
TGCAGCGTTGCAAACGGGGTTGAGCAGTTCTTC
>.|TRBV25-1|TRBJ1-2|.
CATWGLTNYGYTF
TGTGCCACTTGGGGACTTACGAACTATGGCTACACCTTC
>TRBD1|TRBV11-2|TRBJ2-2|.
CASSPGGTGWNTGELFF
TGTGCCAGCAGCCCAGGGGGGACAGGGTGGAACACCGGGGAGCTGTTTTTT
>.|TRBV7-6|TRBJ2-7|.
CASSRRAGDPYEQYF
TGTGCCAGCAGCCGGCGCGCCGGGGATCCCTACGAGCAGTACTTC
>.|TRBV29-1|TRBJ1-5|.
CSASRGEDQPQHF
TGCAGCGCCTCTCGCGGGGAAGATCAGCCCCAGCATTTT
>.|TRBV9|TRBJ1-2|.
CASSVGELTNYGYTF
TGTGCCAGCAGCGTAGGGGAGCTAACTAACTATGGCTACACCTTC